This T cell receptor (beta chain) is drawn from a study of vaccination and CD4 T cells after COVID-19. The overall study: Six males and four females, two of them Hispanic, were enrolled as convalescents. Cellular stimulation was performed using overlapping spike peptides derived from SARS-CoV-2, HCoV-NL63, HCoV-OC43 and HCoV-229E.

The Oncomine TCR Beta short-read assay sequenced DNA from cultured CD4+ T cells. TCRdb ran MiXCR on the PCR reads and lists one entry per CDR3 protein. The profile shows about 12,000 distinct CDR3 sequences, 36% of them singletons. Treatment in this sample: roughly ten-day PBMC culture with coronavirus spike peptide pools or control peptides (ViraFEST assay). Using peptide pools, antigen-specific T cells were expanded in ViraFEST before TCRs were sequenced. In regard to this clonotype: The antigen remains undetermined.

Trimming shortened V by 3 bases and J by 1 base, and 7 bases separated the two germline ends. This CDR3 has 14 residues. V is TRBV12-3 or TRBV12-4 and J is TRBJ2-4; D uncertain. Sample: cultured CD4+ T cells from blood. This TCR was sampled from a human donor with COVID-19. The CDR3 region has the DNA TGTGCCAGCAGTTTGGGCAGGGCCAAAAACATTCAGTACTTC. This encodes CASSLGRAKNIQYF.